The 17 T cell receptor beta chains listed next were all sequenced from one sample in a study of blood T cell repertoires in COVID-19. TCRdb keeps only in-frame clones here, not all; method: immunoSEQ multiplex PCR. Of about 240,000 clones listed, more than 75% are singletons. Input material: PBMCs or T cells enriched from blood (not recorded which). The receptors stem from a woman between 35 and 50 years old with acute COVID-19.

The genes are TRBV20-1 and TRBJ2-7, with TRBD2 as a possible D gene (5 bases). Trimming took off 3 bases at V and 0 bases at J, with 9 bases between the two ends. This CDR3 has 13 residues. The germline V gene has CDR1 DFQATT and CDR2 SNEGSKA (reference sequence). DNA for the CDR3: TGCAGTGCTAGTAGTGGGAGCTCCTACGAGCAGTACTTC. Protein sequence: CSASSGSSYEQYF.

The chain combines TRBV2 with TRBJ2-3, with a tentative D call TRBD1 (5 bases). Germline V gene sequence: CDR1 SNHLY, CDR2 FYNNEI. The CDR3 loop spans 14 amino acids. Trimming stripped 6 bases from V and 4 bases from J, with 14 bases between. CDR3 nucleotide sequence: TGTGCCAGCAGCCCTAGGCTAGGGGCAGATACGCAGTATTTT. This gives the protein CASSPRLGADTQYF.

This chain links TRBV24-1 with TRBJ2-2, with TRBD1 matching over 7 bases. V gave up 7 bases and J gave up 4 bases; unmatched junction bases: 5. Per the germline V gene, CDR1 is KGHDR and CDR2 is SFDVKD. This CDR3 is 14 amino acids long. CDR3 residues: CATSQQGTTGELFF. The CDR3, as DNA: TGTGCCACCAGCCAACAGGGGACCACCGGGGAGCTGTTTTTT.

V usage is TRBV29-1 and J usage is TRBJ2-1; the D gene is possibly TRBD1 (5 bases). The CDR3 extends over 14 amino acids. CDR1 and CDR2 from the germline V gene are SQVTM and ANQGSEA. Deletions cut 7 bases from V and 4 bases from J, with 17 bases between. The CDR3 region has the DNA TGCAGCGCCCCCGCAGGACACATATACAATGAGCAGTTCTTC. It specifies CSAPAGHIYNEQFF.

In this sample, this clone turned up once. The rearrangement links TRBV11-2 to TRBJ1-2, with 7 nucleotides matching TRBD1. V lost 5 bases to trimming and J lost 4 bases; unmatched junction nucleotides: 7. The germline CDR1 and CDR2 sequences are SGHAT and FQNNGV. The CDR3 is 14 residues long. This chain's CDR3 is CASSRDSLIYGYTF. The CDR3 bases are TGTGCCAGCAGCCGGGACAGTCTAATCTATGGCTACACCTTC.

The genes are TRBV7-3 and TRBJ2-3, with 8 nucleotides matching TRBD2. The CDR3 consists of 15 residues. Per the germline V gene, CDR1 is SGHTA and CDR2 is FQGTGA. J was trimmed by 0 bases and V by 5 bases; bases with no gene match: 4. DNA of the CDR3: TGTGCCAGCAGCCCAAGCGGGAGAAGCACAGATACGCAGTATTTT. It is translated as CASSPSGRSTDTQYF.

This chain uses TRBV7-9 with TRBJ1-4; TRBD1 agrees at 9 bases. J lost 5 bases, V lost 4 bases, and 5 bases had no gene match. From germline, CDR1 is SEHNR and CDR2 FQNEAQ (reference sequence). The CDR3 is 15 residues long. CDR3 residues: CASSSTGQGNEKLFF. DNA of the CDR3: TGTGCCAGCAGCTCAACGGGACAGGGCAATGAAAAACTGTTTTTT.

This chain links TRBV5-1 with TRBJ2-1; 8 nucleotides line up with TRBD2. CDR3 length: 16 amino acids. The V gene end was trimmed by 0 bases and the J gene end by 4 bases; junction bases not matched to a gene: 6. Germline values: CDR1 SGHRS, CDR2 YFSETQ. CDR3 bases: TGCGCCAGCAGCTTGGAAGGTAGCGGGACGTACAATGAGCAGTTCTTC. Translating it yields CASSLEGSGTYNEQFF.

For the CDR3, the DNA is TGTGCCAGCAGCAAGGGACAGAACAATGAGCAGTTCTTC. This encodes CASSKGQNNEQFF. V and J are TRBV3-1 (or the pseudogene TRBV3-2) and TRBJ2-1; 7 nucleotides match TRBD1. Germline CDR1 and CDR2: LGHDT and YNNKEL (reference sequence). With 5 bases clipped from V and 5 bases from J, the junction kept 3 bases outside the gene matches. The CDR3 sequence is 13 residues long.

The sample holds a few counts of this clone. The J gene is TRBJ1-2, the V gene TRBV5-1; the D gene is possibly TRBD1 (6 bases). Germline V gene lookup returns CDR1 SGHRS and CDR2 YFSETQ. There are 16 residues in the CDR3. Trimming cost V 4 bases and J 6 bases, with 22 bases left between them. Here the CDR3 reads CASSAFGGPRLDGYTF. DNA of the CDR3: TGCGCCAGCAGCGCGTTTGGGGGCCCTAGGCTAGATGGCTACACCTTC.

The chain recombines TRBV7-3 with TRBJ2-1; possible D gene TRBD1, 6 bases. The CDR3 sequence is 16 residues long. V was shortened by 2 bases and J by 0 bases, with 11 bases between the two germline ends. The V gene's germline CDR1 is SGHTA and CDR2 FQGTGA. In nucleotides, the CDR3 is TGTGCCAGCAGCTTAGGGGGCTCTCGCTCCTACAATGAGCAGTTCTTC. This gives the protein CASSLGGSRSYNEQFF.

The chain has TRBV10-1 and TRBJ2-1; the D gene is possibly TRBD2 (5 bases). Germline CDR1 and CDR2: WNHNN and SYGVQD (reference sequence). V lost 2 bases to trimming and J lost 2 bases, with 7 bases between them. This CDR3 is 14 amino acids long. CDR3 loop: CASSEGSAYNEQFF. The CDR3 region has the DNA TGCGCCAGCAGTGAGGGTAGCGCCTACAATGAGCAGTTCTTC.

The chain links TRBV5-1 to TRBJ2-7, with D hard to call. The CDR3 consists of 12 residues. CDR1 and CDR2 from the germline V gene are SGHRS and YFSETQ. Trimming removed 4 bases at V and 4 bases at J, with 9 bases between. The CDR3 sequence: CASSEQNYEQYF. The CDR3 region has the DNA TGCGCCAGCAGCGAACAGAATTACGAGCAGTACTTC.

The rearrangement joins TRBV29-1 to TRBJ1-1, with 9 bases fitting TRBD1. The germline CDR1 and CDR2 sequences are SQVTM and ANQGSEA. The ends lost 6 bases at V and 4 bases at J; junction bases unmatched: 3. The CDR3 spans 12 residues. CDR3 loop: CSVGTGPTEAFF. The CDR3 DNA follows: TGCAGCGTCGGGACAGGGCCCACTGAAGCTTTCTTT.

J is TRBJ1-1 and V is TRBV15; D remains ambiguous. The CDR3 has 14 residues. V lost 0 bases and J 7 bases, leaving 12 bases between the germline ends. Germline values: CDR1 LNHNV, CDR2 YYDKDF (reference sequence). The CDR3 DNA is TGTGCCACCAGCAGAGATGCTAATTATGGTGAAGCTTTCTTT. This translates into CATSRDANYGEAFF. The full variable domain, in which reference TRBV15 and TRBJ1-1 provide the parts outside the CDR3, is DAMVIQNPRYQVTQFGKPVTLSCSQTLNHNVMYWYQQKSSQAPKLLFHYYDKDFNNEADTPDNFQSRRPNTSFCFLDIRSPGLGDTAMYLCATSRDANYGEAFFGQGTRLTVV.

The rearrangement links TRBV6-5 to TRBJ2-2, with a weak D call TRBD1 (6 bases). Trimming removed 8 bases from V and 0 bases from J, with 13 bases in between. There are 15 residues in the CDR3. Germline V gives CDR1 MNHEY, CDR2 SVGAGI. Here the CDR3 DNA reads TGTGCCAGCGGTCAGGGGAGAGCGAACACCGGGGAGCTGTTTTTT. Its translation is CASGQGRANTGELFF.

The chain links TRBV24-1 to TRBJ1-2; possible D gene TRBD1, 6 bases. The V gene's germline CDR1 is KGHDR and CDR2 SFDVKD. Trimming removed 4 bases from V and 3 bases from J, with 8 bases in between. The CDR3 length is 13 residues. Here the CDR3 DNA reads TGTGCCACCAGTGACAGGGGTGACTATGGCTACACCTTC. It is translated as CATSDRGDYGYTF.